This T cell receptor (beta chain) was captured in a study of control samples from healthy donors and cancer patients. The CDR3 runs 15 residues. Germline CDR1 is MNHEY and CDR2 is SVGAGI. V shed 6 bases and J shed 7 bases, with 18 bases lying between them. This clone was seen only a few times. Some clones are missing from TCRdb's copy, which holds only in-frame ones; the method was immunoSEQ multiplex PCR. The profile shows hundreds of thousands of clones, roughly 80% of them singletons. This sequence was found in a woman between 55 and 75 years old with lung cancer. Sequenced material: PBMCs. This chain connects TRBV6-5 to TRBJ1-4; D gene uncertain. CDR3 bases: TGTGCCAGCAGGAAGGATGGAGGGAGAGGTGAAAAACTGTTTTTT. It yields the protein CASRKDGGRGEKLFF.